Following are 4 T cell receptor beta chains from one sample sequenced in a study of blood T cells in healthy people across ages. Primers used in a second PCR of about 6 to 12 cycles were a sample-barcoded 5' primer and a J-beta primer mix. TCRdb re-analysed the 5' RACE reads in MiXCR, keeping a single row per CDR3 protein. The data hold about 580,000 distinct CDR3 sequences, with under 55% observed a single time. The specimen sequenced was blood. The receptors here all came from a man at least 80 years old in good health.

In its sample, this clonotype was seen a few times. V and J are TRBV7-2 and TRBJ2-1; 15 bases agree with TRBD2. CDR1 and CDR2 from the germline V gene are SGHTA and FQGNSA. This CDR3 comprises 18 residues. With V trimmed by 5 bases and J by 8 bases, 13 bases remained unmatched. CDR3 amino acids: CASSQRTSGGGTTYEQFF. CDR3 DNA: TGTGCCAGCAGCCAACGGACTAGCGGGGGGGGAACGACTTATGAGCAGTTCTTC.

This clonotype was observed once. V usage is TRBV12-3 or TRBV12-4 and J usage is TRBJ2-3; tentative D call: TRBD2 (5 bases). CDR3 length: 15 amino acids. Trimming pared 5 bases from V and 3 bases from J, leaving 15 bases between. The CDR3 DNA reads as TGTGCCAGCAGTGTGGTAGGGCTAGCAACAGATACGCAGTATTTT. Translation gives CASSVVGLATDTQYF.

The chain combines TRBV6-5 with TRBJ1-2; 7 nucleotides match TRBD1. Germline-derived CDR1 and CDR2 are MNHEY and SVGAGI. The ends lost 2 bases at V and 8 bases at J; junction bases unmatched: 8. The CDR3 covers 14 residues. The CDR3 DNA sequence: TGTGCCAGCAGTTACCGATCGACAGGGAGGGGCTACACCTTC. Protein: CASSYRSTGRGYTF.

The chain couples TRBV7-2 to TRBJ1-5; no clear D gene. Germline V lookup: CDR1 SGHTA, CDR2 FQGNSA. Trimming cost V 5 bases and J 1 base, with 12 bases left between them. CDR3 length equals 15 residues. DNA of the CDR3: TGTGCCAGCAGCCCGCAGTCCGGAAGCAATCAGCCCCAGCATTTT. This sequence encodes CASSPQSGSNQPQHF.